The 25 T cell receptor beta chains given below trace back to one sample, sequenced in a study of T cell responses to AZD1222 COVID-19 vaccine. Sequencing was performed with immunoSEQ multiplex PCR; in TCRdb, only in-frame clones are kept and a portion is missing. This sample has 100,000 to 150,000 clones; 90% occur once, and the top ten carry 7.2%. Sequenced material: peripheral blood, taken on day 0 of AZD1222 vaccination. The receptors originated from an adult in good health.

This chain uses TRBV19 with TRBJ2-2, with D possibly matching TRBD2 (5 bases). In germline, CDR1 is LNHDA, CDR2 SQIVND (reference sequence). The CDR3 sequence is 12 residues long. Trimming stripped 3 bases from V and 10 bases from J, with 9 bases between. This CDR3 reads CASSMYGKELFF. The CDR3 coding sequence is TGTGCCAGTAGTATGTACGGGAAGGAGCTGTTTTTT. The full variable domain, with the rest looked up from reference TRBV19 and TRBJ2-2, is DGGITQSPKYLFRKEGQNVTLSCEQNLNHDAMYWYRQDPGQGLRLIYYSQIVNDFQKGDIAEGYSVSREKKESFPLTVTSAQKNPTAFYLCASSMYGKELFFGEGSRLTVL.

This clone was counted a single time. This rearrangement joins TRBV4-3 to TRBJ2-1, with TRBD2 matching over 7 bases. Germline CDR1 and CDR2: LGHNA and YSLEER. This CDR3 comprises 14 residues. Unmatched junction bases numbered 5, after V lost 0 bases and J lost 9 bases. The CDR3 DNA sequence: TGCGCCAGCAGCCAAGACACCCGGGGGGTTGAGCAGTTCTTC. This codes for CASSQDTRGVEQFF.

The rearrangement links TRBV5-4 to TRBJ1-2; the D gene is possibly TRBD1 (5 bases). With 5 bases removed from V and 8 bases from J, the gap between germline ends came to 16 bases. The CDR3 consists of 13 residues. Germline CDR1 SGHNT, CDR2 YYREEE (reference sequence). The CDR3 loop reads CASSHRDPQGYTF. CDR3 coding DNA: TGTGCCAGCAGTCACCGGGACCCCCAGGGCTACACCTTC.

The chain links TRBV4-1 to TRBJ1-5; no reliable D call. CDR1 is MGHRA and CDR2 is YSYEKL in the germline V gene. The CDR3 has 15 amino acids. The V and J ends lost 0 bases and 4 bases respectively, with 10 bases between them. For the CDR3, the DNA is TGCGCCAGCAGCCAAGAAGGCGCGGGTAATCAGCCCCAGCATTTT. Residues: CASSQEGAGNQPQHF.

The chain's CDR3 is CASRSSGGNQPQHF. In DNA form, the CDR3 reads TGTGCCAGCAGAAGCAGCGGGGGCAATCAGCCCCAGCATTTT. This chain uses TRBV27 with TRBJ1-5; D is unclear. Germline assignment: CDR1 MNHEY and CDR2 SMNVEV (reference sequence). The CDR3 has 14 amino acids. V was pared by 6 bases and J by 2 bases, with 11 bases between.

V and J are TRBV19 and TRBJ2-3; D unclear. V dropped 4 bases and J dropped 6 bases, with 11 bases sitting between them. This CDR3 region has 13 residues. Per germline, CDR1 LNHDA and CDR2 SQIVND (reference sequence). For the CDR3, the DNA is TGTGCCAGTAGTACTCCCCCTGCCGATACGCAGTATTTT. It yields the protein CASSTPPADTQYF.

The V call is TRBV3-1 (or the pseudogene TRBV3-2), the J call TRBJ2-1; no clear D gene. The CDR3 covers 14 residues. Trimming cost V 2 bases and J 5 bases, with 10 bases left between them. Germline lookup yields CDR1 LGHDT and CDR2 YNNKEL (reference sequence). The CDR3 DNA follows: TGTGCCAGCAGCCAATTTATACATAACAATGAGCAGTTCTTC. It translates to CASSQFIHNNEQFF.

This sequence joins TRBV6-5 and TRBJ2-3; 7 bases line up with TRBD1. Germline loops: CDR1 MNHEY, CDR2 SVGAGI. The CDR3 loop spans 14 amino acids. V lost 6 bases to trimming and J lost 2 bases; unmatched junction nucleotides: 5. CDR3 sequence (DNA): TGTGCCAGCAGACCCGGGACAGCCACAGATACGCAGTATTTT. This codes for CASRPGTATDTQYF.

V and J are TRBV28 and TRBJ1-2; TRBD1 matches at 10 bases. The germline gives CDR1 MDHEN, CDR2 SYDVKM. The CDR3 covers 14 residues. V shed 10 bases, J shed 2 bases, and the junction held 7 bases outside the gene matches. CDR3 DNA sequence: TGTGCCACCTTCCGGGACAGGGGCAACTATGGCTACACCTTC. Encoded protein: CATFRDRGNYGYTF.

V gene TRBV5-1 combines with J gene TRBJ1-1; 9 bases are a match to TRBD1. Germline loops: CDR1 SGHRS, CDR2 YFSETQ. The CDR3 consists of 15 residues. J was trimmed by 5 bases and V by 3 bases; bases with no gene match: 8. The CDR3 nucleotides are TGCGCCAGCAGCTCCTGGACAGGGGTGGGAACTGAAGCTTTCTTT. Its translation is CASSSWTGVGTEAFF.

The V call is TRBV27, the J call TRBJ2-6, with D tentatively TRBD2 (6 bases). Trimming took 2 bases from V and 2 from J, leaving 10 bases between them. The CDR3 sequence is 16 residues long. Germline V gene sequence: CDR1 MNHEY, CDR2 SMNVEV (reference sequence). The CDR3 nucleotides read TGTGCCAGCAGTTTAGTCGGGGGAGCTGGGGCCAACGTCCTGACTTTC. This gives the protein CASSLVGGAGANVLTF.

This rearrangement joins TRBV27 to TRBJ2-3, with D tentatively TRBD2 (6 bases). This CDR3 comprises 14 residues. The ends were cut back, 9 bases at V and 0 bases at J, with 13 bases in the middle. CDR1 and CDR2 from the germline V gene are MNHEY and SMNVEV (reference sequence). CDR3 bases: TGTGCCAGTAGCGGAGGGGCTAGCACAGATACGCAGTATTTT. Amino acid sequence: CASSGGASTDTQYF.

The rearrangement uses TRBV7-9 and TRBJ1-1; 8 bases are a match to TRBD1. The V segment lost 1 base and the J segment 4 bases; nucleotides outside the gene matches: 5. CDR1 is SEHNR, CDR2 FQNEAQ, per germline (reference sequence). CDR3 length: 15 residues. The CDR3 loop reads CASSLETGEATEAFF. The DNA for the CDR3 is TGTGCCAGCAGCTTAGAGACAGGGGAGGCCACTGAAGCTTTCTTT.

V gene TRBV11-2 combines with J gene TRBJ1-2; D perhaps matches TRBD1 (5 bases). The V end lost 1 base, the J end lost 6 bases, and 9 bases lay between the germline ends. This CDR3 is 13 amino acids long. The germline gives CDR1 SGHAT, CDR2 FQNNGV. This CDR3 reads CASSLGQGDGYTF. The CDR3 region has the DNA TGTGCCAGCAGCTTAGGGCAGGGAGATGGCTACACCTTC.

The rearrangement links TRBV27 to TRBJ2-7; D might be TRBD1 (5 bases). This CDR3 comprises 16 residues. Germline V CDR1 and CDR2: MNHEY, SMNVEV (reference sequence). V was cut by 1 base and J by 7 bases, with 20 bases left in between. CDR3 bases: TGTGCCAGCAGTTTATTTGCCAGGGTGTCTGGTCTAGAGCAGTACTTC. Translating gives CASSLFARVSGLEQYF.

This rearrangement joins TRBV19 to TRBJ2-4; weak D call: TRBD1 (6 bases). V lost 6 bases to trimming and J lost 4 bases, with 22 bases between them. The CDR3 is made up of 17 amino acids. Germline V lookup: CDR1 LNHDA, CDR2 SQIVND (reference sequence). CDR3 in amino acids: CASSKQGNSPLKNIQYF. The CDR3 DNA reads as TGTGCCAGTAGCAAACAGGGTAACAGCCCTTTGAAAAACATTCAGTACTTC.

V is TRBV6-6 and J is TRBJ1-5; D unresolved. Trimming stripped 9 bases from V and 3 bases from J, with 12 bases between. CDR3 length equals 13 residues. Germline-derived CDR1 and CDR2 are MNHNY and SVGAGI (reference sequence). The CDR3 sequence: CASRIGTNQPQHF. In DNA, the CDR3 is TGTGCCAGTCGTATTGGAACCAATCAGCCCCAGCATTTT.

DNA for the CDR3: TGTGCCAGCAGCCTACTCGGACCGCCCTCCTACAATGAGCAGTTCTTC. Translation gives CASSLLGPPSYNEQFF. This chain joins TRBV6-2 or TRBV6-3 and TRBJ2-1; D is unclear. The CDR3 consists of 16 residues. Germline V gene lookup returns CDR1 MNHEY and CDR2 SVGEGT. The germline V and J ends were trimmed by 6 bases and 0 bases, with 15 bases remaining between them.

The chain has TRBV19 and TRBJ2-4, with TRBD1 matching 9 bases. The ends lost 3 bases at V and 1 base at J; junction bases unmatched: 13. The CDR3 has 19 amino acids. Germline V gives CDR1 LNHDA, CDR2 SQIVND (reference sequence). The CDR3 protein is CASSMEASSTGGAKNIQYF. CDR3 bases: TGTGCCAGTAGTATGGAGGCCTCATCGACAGGGGGTGCCAAAAACATTCAGTACTTC.

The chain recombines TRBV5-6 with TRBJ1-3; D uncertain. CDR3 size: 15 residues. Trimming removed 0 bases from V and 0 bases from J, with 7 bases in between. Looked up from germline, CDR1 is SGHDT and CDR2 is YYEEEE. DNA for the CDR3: TGTGCCAGCAGCTTGGGACCGGTCTCTGGAAACACCATATATTTT. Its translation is CASSLGPVSGNTIYF.

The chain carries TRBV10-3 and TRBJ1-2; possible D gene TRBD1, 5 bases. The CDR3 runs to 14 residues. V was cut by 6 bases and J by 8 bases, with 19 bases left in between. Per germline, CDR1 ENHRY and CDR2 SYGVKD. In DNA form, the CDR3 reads TGTGCCATCAGGACCAGGGCCGAGAACGGCGGCTACACCTTC. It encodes CAIRTRAENGGYTF.

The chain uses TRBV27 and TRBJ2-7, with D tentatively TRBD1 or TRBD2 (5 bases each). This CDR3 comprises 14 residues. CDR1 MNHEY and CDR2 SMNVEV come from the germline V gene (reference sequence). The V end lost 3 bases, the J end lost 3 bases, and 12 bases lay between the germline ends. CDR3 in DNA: TGTGCCAGCAGTTTCCAGGGAGCTAACTACGAGCAGTACTTC. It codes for CASSFQGANYEQYF.

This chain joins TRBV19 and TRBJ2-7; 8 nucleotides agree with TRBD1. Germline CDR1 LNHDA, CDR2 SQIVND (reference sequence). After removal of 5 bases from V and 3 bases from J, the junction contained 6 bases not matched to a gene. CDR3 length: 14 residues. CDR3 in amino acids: CASSSGTGRYEQYF. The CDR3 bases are TGTGCCAGTAGTTCCGGGACAGGTCGCTACGAGCAGTACTTC.

The CDR3 loop is CASSLNRGTYGYTF. DNA for the CDR3: TGTGCCAGCAGCTTAAACAGGGGAACCTATGGCTACACCTTC. The chain uses TRBV7-8 and TRBJ1-2, with 7 bases identical to TRBD1. This CDR3 comprises 14 residues. V lost 2 bases, J lost 4 bases, and 4 bases stayed unmatched. Per germline, CDR1 SGHVS and CDR2 FQNEAQ.

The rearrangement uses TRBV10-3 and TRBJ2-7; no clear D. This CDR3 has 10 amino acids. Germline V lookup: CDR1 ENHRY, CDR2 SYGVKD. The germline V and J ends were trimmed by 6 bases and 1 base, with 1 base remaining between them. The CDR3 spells CAIRSYEQYF. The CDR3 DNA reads TGTGCCATCAGGTCCTACGAGCAGTACTTC.